These 14 T cell receptor beta chains share one sample of origin, sequenced in a study of molecular identifiers for immune sequencing clone quantification. TCRdb called the PCR reads again in MiXCR, with one record for every CDR3 protein. The sample carries 300,000 to 400,000 distinct CDR3 sequences, about a fifth recorded once. Sequences were obtained from naive CD8+ T cells from blood, with Jurkat cell RNA spiked in. The subset here: FACS-sorted CD8+CD4-CCR7+CD45RA+ naive T cells. The receptors shown here come from a human donor in good health. Some libraries in this study had Jurkat cell RNA spiked in.

Many counts were recorded for this clonotype. The V and J genes are TRBV9 and TRBJ2-1; the D is unclear. This CDR3 comprises 12 residues. Germline V gives CDR1 SGDLS, CDR2 YYNGEE. Trimming removed 2 bases at V and 9 bases at J, with 9 bases between. The CDR3 here is CASSVNFAEQFF. DNA of the CDR3: TGTGCCAGCAGCGTCAATTTTGCTGAGCAGTTCTTC.

This clonotype was observed at least ten times. The rearrangement uses TRBV7-9 and TRBJ2-3; D is unresolved. The CDR3 consists of 15 residues. Trimming removed 5 bases at V and 5 bases at J, with 17 bases between. Germline values: CDR1 SEHNR, CDR2 FQNEAQ (reference sequence). In nucleotides, the CDR3 is TGTGCCAGCAGCGAGACCACGACCACACAAGATACGCAGTATTTT. Encoded protein: CASSETTTTQDTQYF. Looking up the rest from reference TRBV7-9 and TRBJ2-3 gives the full variable domain: DTGVSQNPRHKITKRGQNVTFRCDPISEHNRLYWYRQTLGQGPEFLTYFQNEAQLEKSRLLSDRFSAERPKGSFSTLEIQRTEQGDSAMYLCASSETTTTQDTQYFGPGTRLTVL.

This clonotype was detected many times. V is TRBV28 and J is TRBJ1-5, with D unclear. This CDR3 comprises 17 residues. Deletions cut 2 bases from V and 0 bases from J, with 14 bases between. The germline V gene encodes CDR1 MDHEN and CDR2 SYDVKM. As DNA, the CDR3 is TGTGCCAGCAGTTTAATCGGGAATAGTTATAGCAATCAGCCCCAGCATTTT. Its protein is CASSLIGNSYSNQPQHF.

This clonotype was detected many times. The chain is built from TRBV7-9 and TRBJ2-1, with TRBD1 matching over 9 bases. CDR1 is SEHNR, CDR2 FQNEAQ, per germline (reference sequence). The CDR3 spans 16 residues. V lost 5 bases and J lost 7; bases outside the gene matches: 12. This CDR3 reads CASSPIPRDRANEQFF. The CDR3 region has the DNA TGTGCCAGCAGCCCAATTCCCCGGGACAGGGCAAATGAGCAGTTCTTC.

This clonotype was recorded many times. The rearrangement links TRBV6-7 to TRBJ2-7, with unresolved D. TRBV6-7 is noted as an ORF with a role that remains uncertain. CDR3 size: 16 residues. Trimming stripped 2 bases from V and 0 bases from J, with 14 bases between. CDR3 in amino acids: CASSYPQRRTSYEQYF. In DNA, the CDR3 is TGTGCCAGCAGTTACCCACAGAGACGGACCTCCTACGAGCAGTACTTC.

This clonotype was found many times. V is TRBV2 and J is TRBJ2-5; 8 nucleotides line up with TRBD1. The CDR3 runs to 14 residues. Germline CDR1 reads SNHLY; CDR2 reads FYNNEI. The V gene end was trimmed by 6 bases and the J gene end by 5 bases; junction bases not matched to a gene: 8. CDR3 region: CASRTGQADETQYF. The CDR3 nucleotides read TGTGCCAGCAGAACGGGACAGGCGGATGAGACCCAGTACTTC.

This clonotype was found a few times. This chain links TRBV7-9 with TRBJ2-5; D gene unclear. V shed 5 bases and J shed 3 bases, with 13 bases lying between them. The CDR3 runs to 14 residues. The germline V gene encodes CDR1 SEHNR and CDR2 FQNEAQ (reference sequence). The CDR3 sequence is CASSPAYEKETQYF. For the CDR3, the DNA is TGTGCCAGCAGCCCGGCGTATGAGAAAGAGACCCAGTACTTC.

This clonotype occurred many times. The chain is built from TRBV4-2 and TRBJ2-6, with D unclear. In germline, CDR1 is LGHNA, CDR2 YNFKEQ. V was clipped by 0 bases and J by 0 bases, with 12 bases between them. CDR3 length: 18 amino acids. In nucleotides, the CDR3 is TGTGCCAGCAGCCAAGAAAGGGCGCGTCACTCTGGGGCCAACGTCCTGACTTTC. Encoded protein: CASSQERARHSGANVLTF.

The V gene is TRBV11-3, the J gene TRBJ2-7; 9 bases are shared with TRBD1. The CDR3 length is 17 residues. Germline trimming cut 5 bases from V and 0 bases from J; bases unmatched to any gene: 11. Per germline, CDR1 SGHNT and CDR2 YENEEA. CDR3 nucleotides: TGTGCCAGCAGCCGCCGAGGACCGGGACAGGGCTCCTACGAGCAGTACTTC. It encodes CASSRRGPGQGSYEQYF.

This clonotype was detected many times. V is TRBV4-3 and J is TRBJ1-6; 9 nucleotides match TRBD1. CDR1 is LGHNA, CDR2 YSLEER, per germline. Trimming removed 3 bases from V and 9 bases from J; junction bases left unmatched: 6. The length of the CDR3 is 15 residues. CDR3 sequence (DNA): TGCGCCAGCAGCCAGGGGACAGGGTCGTTTTCACCCCTCCACTTT. It yields the protein CASSQGTGSFSPLHF.

V is TRBV30 and J is TRBJ2-2, with D perhaps TRBD1 (5 bases). The CDR3 consists of 14 residues. V was clipped by 4 bases and J by 0 bases, with 9 bases between them. The germline V gene encodes CDR1 GTSNPN and CDR2 SVGIG (reference sequence). CDR3 sequence (DNA): TGTGCCTGGAACCAGGGCCCGAACACCGGGGAGCTGTTTTTT. It translates to CAWNQGPNTGELFF.

This clonotype was recorded at least ten times. This chain links TRBV20-1 with TRBJ2-2, with 8 bases identical to TRBD2. Trimming took 1 base from V and 3 from J; bases not matched to a gene: 4. This CDR3 has 15 residues. The germline V gene has CDR1 DFQATT and CDR2 SNEGSKA (reference sequence). The CDR3 sequence is CSARAGGAYTGELFF. The CDR3 nucleotides are TGCAGTGCTAGAGCGGGAGGGGCGTACACCGGGGAGCTGTTTTTT.

This clonotype has ten or more counts. The chain is built from TRBV7-2 and TRBJ2-7; a possible D gene is TRBD2 (5 bases). Trimming took off 1 base at V and 6 bases at J, with 7 bases between the two ends. Per the germline V gene, CDR1 is SGHTA and CDR2 is FQGNSA. The CDR3 sequence is 12 residues long. The CDR3 sequence is CASSLGGSEQYF. DNA of the CDR3: TGTGCCAGCAGCTTAGGAGGGTCCGAGCAGTACTTC.

This clonotype occurred many times. The V gene is TRBV28, the J gene TRBJ2-7, with 9 bases that match TRBD1. V was pared by 4 bases and J by 5 bases, with 9 bases of the junction left unmatched. Looked up from germline, CDR1 is MDHEN and CDR2 is SYDVKM. There are 15 residues in the CDR3. The CDR3 DNA reads as TGTGCCAGCAGTTCGACAGGGGGTTTAGGCCACGAGCAGTACTTC. It specifies CASSSTGGLGHEQYF.